Listed below are T cell receptor beta chains from one sample, sequenced in a study of blood T cell repertoires in COVID-19. The data were produced by immunoSEQ multiplex PCR, yet TCRdb's version contains in-frame clones alone and is incomplete. There are 90,000 to 110,000 clones in the sample; roughly 80% occur only once, and roughly a fifth lies in the top ten. Input material: peripheral blood. The origin of the receptors is a woman aged 70-85 years with acute or convalescent COVID-19. Both conserved end residues are part of each CDR3. A D gene is named only where the DNA matches it firmly. Only some rows state a clone size, as once, few, many or a class for expanded clones.

j_gene	v_gene	abundance	d_gene	CDR3nt	CDR3aa
TRBJ1-6	TRBV11-2	once	NA	TGTGCCAGCAGCTTGGGGGGCTCCTATAATTCACCCCTCCACTTT	CASSLGGSYNSPLHF
TRBJ1-1	TRBV6-5	NA	NA	TGTGCCAGCAACGGGCGGGGGGACACTGAAGCTTTCTTT	CASNGRGDTEAFF
TRBJ1-4	TRBV30	once	NA	TGTGCCTGGAGTGAAAATACAGGGGAAAAACTGTTTTTT	CAWSENTGEKLFF
TRBJ2-1	TRBV19	NA	TRBD1	TGTGCCAGTAAGATACAGGGGGCCCGTGGGAATGAGCAGTTCTTC	CASKIQGARGNEQFF
TRBJ2-3	TRBV5-1	many	TRBD2	TGCGCCAGCAGCCCTGAGGCAGGGAGGGCAGATACGCAGTATTTT	CASSPEAGRADTQYF
TRBJ1-1	TRBV4-3	once	NA	TGCGCCAGCAGCCAGGTCCTCGGTAACACTGAAGCTTTCTTT	CASSQVLGNTEAFF
TRBJ2-7	TRBV9	NA	TRBD2	TGTGCCAGCAGCGTTAGCGGGACGGGCCCCTACGAGCAGTACTTC	CASSVSGTGPYEQYF
TRBJ2-7	TRBV7-9	few	NA	TGTGCCAGCGGGACACTCTACGAGCAGTACTTC	CASGTLYEQYF
TRBJ1-5	TRBV4-1	NA	NA	TGCGCCAGCAGCCAAGATCGGTATCAGCCCCAGCATTTT	CASSQDRYQPQHF
TRBJ2-6	TRBV6-1	NA	TRBD1	TGTGCCAGCAGTGAAGTCACGGGACAGGGTTATGGGGCCAACGTCCTGACTTTC	CASSEVTGQGYGANVLTF
TRBJ2-5	TRBV7-9	NA	NA	TGTGCCAGCAGCTTAGATCTTGAGACCCAGTACTTC	CASSLDLETQYF
TRBJ1-1	TRBV19	few	TRBD1	TGTGCCACTATAACAGGGGGCGGGACTGAAGCTTTCTTT	CATITGGGTEAFF
TRBJ2-5	TRBV10-2	NA	NA	TGCGCCAGCAGCGACTTCGGGACAAAAGCTCAAGAGACCCAGTACTTC	CASSDFGTKAQETQYF
TRBJ2-2	TRBV29-1	NA	NA	TGCAGCGTTGACGCCAGTAACACCGGGGAGCTGTTTTTT	CSVDASNTGELFF
TRBJ2-7	TRBV7-9	NA	NA	TGTGCCAGCAGCTTAAAAAAGGGGGGGCACCACGAGCAGTACTTC	CASSLKKGGHHEQYF
TRBJ1-1	TRBV14	NA	NA	TGTGCCAGCAGCCCCCCAGGAGGCCAAAACACTGAAGCTTTCTTT	CASSPPGGQNTEAFF
TRBJ2-7	TRBV15	NA	TRBD2	TGTGCCACCCGCCCCGGGGGGGACCTTTACGAGCAGTACTTC	CATRPGGDLYEQYF
TRBJ1-5	TRBV5-8	few	NA	TGTGCCAGCAGCTTGCTCGCTGGACAGATCAATCAGCCCCAGCATTTT	CASSLLAGQINQPQHF
TRBJ1-1	TRBV12-5	NA	NA	TGTGCTAGTGGTCTGGGGGGGGGTACTGAAGCTTTCTTT	CASGLGGGTEAFF
TRBJ2-1	TRBV7-6	NA	TRBD1	TGTGCCAGCAGCGCGGGACAGGGGTCCCAAATCAATGAGCAGTTCTTC	CASSAGQGSQINEQFF
TRBJ1-2	TRBV19	NA	NA	TGTGCCAGTAGCATTACCCGAGTCCAGGCTGGGAGGTATGGCTACACCTTC	CASSITRVQAGRYGYTF
TRBJ1-1	TRBV15	NA	NA	TGTGCCACCGCCCGACAACTCGGGGCTGAAGCTTTCTTT	CATARQLGAEAFF
TRBJ2-1	TRBV11-3	once	TRBD1	TGTGCCAGCAGCCGTAATCAGGGGGCCTCTGAGCAGTTCTTC	CASSRNQGASEQFF
TRBJ2-1	TRBV9	NA	NA	TGTGCCAGCAGCAGAGATTTCTCCTACAATGAGCAGTTCTTC	CASSRDFSYNEQFF
TRBJ1-5	TRBV19	NA	TRBD1	TGTGCCAGTAGTAGGGGGACAGGGGGGGACTTTGGAAACCAGCCCCAGCATTTT	CASSRGTGGDFGNQPQHF
TRBJ2-1	TRBV24-1	NA	NA	TGTGCCACCAGTGACGCCCTTACAGGAGACAATGAGCAGTTCTTC	CATSDALTGDNEQFF
TRBJ1-5	TRBV5-1	few	TRBD1	TGCGCCAGCAGCTTACACACAGGGGATGGTCAGCCCCAGCATTTT	CASSLHTGDGQPQHF
TRBJ2-7	TRBV5-4	once	NA	TGTGCCAGCAGCTTGACCGGACTGCACTCCTACGAGCAGTACTTC	CASSLTGLHSYEQYF
TRBJ2-2	TRBV9	NA	NA	TGTGCCAGCAGCACCCTCCAGGGGACCGGGGAGCTGTTTTTT	CASSTLQGTGELFF
TRBJ2-3	TRBV10-3	NA	TRBD2	TGTGCCACCCGGAGTAGCGGGGGCACGGATACGCAGTATTTT	CATRSSGGTDTQYF
TRBJ2-7	TRBV11-2	NA	NA	TGTGCCAGCAGCTCAGCAAAGGGGTGGATGTACGAGCAGTACTTC	CASSSAKGWMYEQYF
TRBJ1-2	TRBV19	NA	NA	TGTGCCAGTAGTATCAGCAGGGATGGGAACTATGGCTACACCTTC	CASSISRDGNYGYTF
TRBJ1-4	TRBV9	NA	NA	TGTGCCAGCAGCGATGGGACAACGTCAACTAATGAAAAACTGTTTTTT	CASSDGTTSTNEKLFF
TRBJ1-1	TRBV19	few	NA	TGTGCCAGTAGTCCTTCCGGGAGGGCTGAAGCTTTCTTT	CASSPSGRAEAFF
TRBJ2-7	TRBV27	few	NA	TGTGCCAGCAGTCCCGGGGAGTCCTACGAGCAGTACTTC	CASSPGESYEQYF
TRBJ2-5	TRBV11-2	NA	TRBD1	TGTGCCAGCAGCTTCCGGGACAGGCCGACCCGAATTCAAGAGACCCAGTACTTC	CASSFRDRPTRIQETQYF
TRBJ2-1	TRBV12-3/TRBV12-4	NA	NA	TGTGCCAGCAGTAGAAACAGGGTGGAGTTCTTC	CASSRNRVEFF
TRBJ2-1	TRBV25-1	NA	TRBD2	TGTGCCAGCAGTGAGGGTTATGAGCGGGGGAGAAATGAGCAGTTCTTC	CASSEGYERGRNEQFF
TRBJ1-4	TRBV19	NA	TRBD1	TGTGCCAGTAGTACAGGGACAGTGATGGGAAATGAAAAACTGTTTTTT	CASSTGTVMGNEKLFF
TRBJ2-7	TRBV5-1	NA	TRBD1	TGCGCCAGCAGTACCGGGACAGGGGACCGCTACGAGCAGTACTTC	CASSTGTGDRYEQYF
TRBJ2-3	TRBV6-6	NA	TRBD2	TGTGCCAGCAGATCAGGGACTAGCGGCCCCACAGATACGCAGTATTTT	CASRSGTSGPTDTQYF
TRBJ1-5	TRBV5-1	few	TRBD1	TGCGCCAGCAGAGGTCTGGGGACAGGCAGCAATCAGCCCCAGCATTTT	CASRGLGTGSNQPQHF
TRBJ1-2	TRBV5-4	NA	NA	TGTGCCAGCAGCTTGTCGGCGGATAACTATGGCTACACCTTC	CASSLSADNYGYTF
TRBJ2-7	TRBV10-2	once	TRBD1	TGCGCCAGCAGTCCCGGGACAGATTATATCTACGAGCAGTACTTC	CASSPGTDYIYEQYF
TRBJ2-1	TRBV11-2	few	TRBD2	TGTGCCAGCAGCTTTAGCGGGGGCGGCAATGAGCAGTTCTTC	CASSFSGGGNEQFF
TRBJ2-3	TRBV29-1	NA	TRBD1	TGCAGCGTTGAAGGGGACAGGGGGGCGACAGATACGCAGTATTTT	CSVEGDRGATDTQYF
TRBJ2-6	TRBV2	NA	NA	TGTGCCAGCAGTGAGTTTGAGGCAGGGGACGGTGGGGCCAACGTCCTGACTTTC	CASSEFEAGDGGANVLTF
TRBJ2-4	TRBV11-3	NA	NA	TGTGCCAGCAGAGGACAGGCGGGAAAAAACATTCAGTACTTC	CASRGQAGKNIQYF
TRBJ2-1	TRBV11-2	NA	TRBD2	TGTGCCAGCAGCTTATCGGCTAGCGGGTTTAATGAGCAGTTCTTC	CASSLSASGFNEQFF
TRBJ2-1	TRBV6-1	NA	TRBD1	TGTGCCAGCAGTGAAGTGACAGGGCATTTCGATGAGCAGTTCTTC	CASSEVTGHFDEQFF
TRBJ2-1	TRBV9	NA	TRBD2	TGTGCCAGCAGCGTAGGCGGGGGGCCTCGCCCTAACAATGAGCAGTTCTTC	CASSVGGGPRPNNEQFF
TRBJ2-2	TRBV20-1	NA	TRBD1	TGCAGTGCTAGTTTCGGACAGGGGAGCACCGGGGAGCTGTTTTTT	CSASFGQGSTGELFF
TRBJ1-2	TRBV6-2/TRBV6-3	few	NA	TGTGCCAGCAGTTACTGGAGGGACTCAGACTATGGCTACACCTTC	CASSYWRDSDYGYTF
TRBJ2-6	TRBV18	NA	NA	TGTGCCAGCTCACCACAGGGGCAGTCGTCTGGGGCCAACGTCCTGACTTTC	CASSPQGQSSGANVLTF
TRBJ2-5	TRBV5-1	NA	NA	TGCGCCAGCAGCTCGAGGGATGGGAAAGAGACCCAGTACTTC	CASSSRDGKETQYF
TRBJ1-4	TRBV5-1	NA	NA	TGCGCCAGCAGCTTGGGGGAGGGGACGCGAAAACTGTTTTTT	CASSLGEGTRKLFF
TRBJ1-5	TRBV12-3/TRBV12-4	NA	NA	TGTGCCAGCAGTGCTGGTCTAGATCAGCCCCAGCATTTT	CASSAGLDQPQHF